The 17 T cell receptor beta chains given below trace back to one sample, sequenced in a study of shared clonotypes between healthy human individuals. Cells designated naive CD8 were CD45RO-negative and were positively selected for CCR7, with terminally differentiated effector memory CD45RA+ cells excluded. Sequenced by immunoSEQ multiplex PCR; TCRdb stores in-frame clones only, minus some. The sample shows some 2,100,000 clones, about 93% of them seen only once. Sample: naive CD8+ T cells from PBMCs. Receptors were obtained from a man between 18 and 29 years old in good health. Some clones in this sample may be carry-over from other donors' samples.

The chain links TRBV13 to TRBJ2-7; D not certain. Germline V gene data show CDR1 as PRHDT and CDR2 as FYEKMQ (reference sequence). CDR3 size: 14 residues. Trimming pared 5 bases from V and 2 bases from J, leaving 13 bases between. DNA for the CDR3: TGTGCCAGCAGCCCTAGAACAGAGACCTACGAGCAGTACTTC. Encoded protein: CASSPRTETYEQYF.

This chain connects TRBV7-9 to TRBJ2-2, with unresolved D. V was shortened by 5 bases and J by 11 bases, with 6 bases between the two germline ends. Germline V gene lookup returns CDR1 SEHNR and CDR2 FQNEAQ (reference sequence). The CDR3 sequence is 10 residues long. The CDR3 DNA reads as TGTGCCAGCAGCCGAGGAGAGCTGTTTTTT. Translating gives CASSRGELFF.

The rearrangement joins TRBV29-1 to TRBJ2-1; D unclear. V lost 6 bases to trimming and J lost 4 bases, with 16 bases between them. The CDR3 consists of 14 residues. Germline assignment: CDR1 SQVTM and CDR2 ANQGSEA. CDR3 sequence (DNA): TGCAGCGTCCCCCGGGTCCCGTCATACAATGAGCAGTTCTTC. Translated, it gives CSVPRVPSYNEQFF.

The rearrangement links TRBV5-4 to TRBJ2-7; D gene uncertain. CDR1 is SGHNT, CDR2 YYREEE, per germline (reference sequence). The CDR3 runs 13 residues. Trimming took 1 base from V and 7 from J, leaving 12 bases between them. CDR3 sequence: CASSLSGPREQYF. The CDR3 region has the DNA TGTGCCAGCAGCTTGAGTGGCCCGAGAGAGCAGTACTTC.

As to this clone: The same CDR3 arises from other DNA sequences in this sample as well. This chain links TRBV28 with TRBJ2-7; 11 nucleotides align to TRBD2. The V segment lost 8 bases and the J segment 2 bases; nucleotides outside the gene matches: 8. CDR1 is MDHEN and CDR2 is SYDVKM in the germline V gene. This CDR3 region has 15 residues. The CDR3 DNA reads TGTGCCAGCCGGCCCCTAGCGGGAGGCCCCTACGAGCAGTACTTC. Residues: CASRPLAGGPYEQYF.

Points on this clone: Compared with germline, one end of the junction differs, possibly owing to a read error. The J gene is TRBJ1-3, the V gene TRBV7-2; the D is unclear. The CDR3 consists of 14 residues. Looked up from germline, CDR1 is SGHTA and CDR2 is FQGNSA. CDR3 sequence reads: CASSLALLGSTIYF. The CDR3 DNA is TGTGCCAGCAGCTTAGCGCTGCTTGGAAGCACCATATATTTT.

The chain links TRBV19 to TRBJ2-3, with 9 bases identical to TRBD1. V was pared by 4 bases and J by 4 bases, with 3 bases of the junction left unmatched. CDR1 LNHDA and CDR2 SQIVND come from the germline V gene (reference sequence). This CDR3 region has 14 residues. The CDR3 protein is CASSTRQGADTQYF. The CDR3, as DNA: TGTGCCAGTAGTACCCGACAGGGGGCAGATACGCAGTATTTT.

The rearrangement joins TRBV29-1 to TRBJ2-5, with 7 bases that match TRBD1. The CDR3 consists of 13 residues. The germline CDR1 and CDR2 sequences are SQVTM and ANQGSEA. The V segment lost 5 bases and the J segment 2 bases; nucleotides outside the gene matches: 5. CDR3 amino acids: CSVPGTAQETQYF. The CDR3, as DNA: TGCAGCGTTCCCGGGACAGCTCAAGAGACCCAGTACTTC.

The chain couples TRBV7-8 to TRBJ2-7; maybe TRBD2 (6 bases). V gave up 4 bases and J gave up 2 bases, with 9 bases separating them. Looked up from germline, CDR1 is SGHVS and CDR2 is FQNEAQ. The CDR3 is 13 amino acids. The CDR3 loop is CASSSTSTYEQYF. CDR3 nucleotides: TGTGCCAGCAGCTCGACTAGTACCTACGAGCAGTACTTC.

This rearrangement joins TRBV2 to TRBJ2-1, with D maybe TRBD1 (6 bases). Deletions cut 6 bases from V and 0 bases from J, with 12 bases between. The V gene's germline CDR1 is SNHLY and CDR2 FYNNEI. The CDR3 consists of 15 residues. CDR3 DNA: TGTGCCAGCAGGACCGGGGACACCTCCTACAATGAGCAGTTCTTC. It codes for CASRTGDTSYNEQFF. Supplemented by reference TRBV2 and TRBJ2-1, the full variable domain reads EPEVTQTPSHQVTQMGQEVILRCVPISNHLYFYWYRQILGQKVEFLVSFYNNEISEKSEIFDDQFSVERPDGSNFTLKIRSTKLEDSAMYFCASRTGDTSYNEQFFGPGTRLTVL.

The chain carries TRBV9 and TRBJ1-2; tentatively, D is TRBD1 (6 bases). Trimming took off 3 bases at V and 5 bases at J, with 11 bases between the two ends. Germline assignment: CDR1 SGDLS and CDR2 YYNGEE. The CDR3 sequence is 13 residues long. DNA of the CDR3: TGTGCCAGCAGCGAGGACCAGGGGTATGGCTACACCTTC. Translating it yields CASSEDQGYGYTF.

The rearrangement joins TRBV6-6 to TRBJ2-1; the D is unclear. This CDR3 contains 13 residues. V was trimmed by 4 bases and J by 3 bases, leaving 7 bases between them. Germline assignment: CDR1 MNHNY and CDR2 SVGAGI (reference sequence). This chain's CDR3 is CASSSGIYNEQFF. The DNA for the CDR3 is TGTGCCAGCAGTTCGGGCATCTACAATGAGCAGTTCTTC.

The chain joins TRBV28 to TRBJ2-1; the D gene is possibly TRBD1 (5 bases). The germline V and J ends were trimmed by 10 bases and 4 bases, with 17 bases remaining between them. CDR3 size: 14 residues. The germline gives CDR1 MDHEN, CDR2 SYDVKM. Here the CDR3 DNA reads TGTGCCACCAACAGGTTACCGACGTACAATGAGCAGTTCTTC. This translates into CATNRLPTYNEQFF.

V usage is TRBV27 and J usage is TRBJ2-7; D may be TRBD1 (5 bases). Germline CDR1 MNHEY, CDR2 SMNVEV (reference sequence). V lost 0 bases and J lost 13, with 25 bases in between. CDR3 length: 16 residues. The CDR3 reads CASSLSPDSSSPLVYF. Written as DNA, the CDR3 is TGTGCCAGCAGTTTATCCCCCGACAGTTCTTCCCCGCTCGTATACTTC.

A word on this clone: This sample also contains other DNA sequences that code for the same CDR3. The rearrangement joins TRBV19 to TRBJ2-5; the D gene could be TRBD1 or TRBD2 (6 bases each). CDR1 LNHDA and CDR2 SQIVND come from the germline V gene (reference sequence). V lost 3 bases and J 5 bases, leaving 10 bases between the germline ends. The CDR3 runs 13 residues. The CDR3 protein is CASSIRGQETQYF. CDR3 coding DNA: TGTGCCAGTAGTATCCGGGGGCAGGAGACCCAGTACTTC.

The chain combines TRBV28 with TRBJ2-1, with a possible D match to TRBD2 (6 bases). The V gene lost 7 bases and the J gene lost 5 bases, with 21 bases spanning the gap. Germline-derived CDR1 and CDR2 are MDHEN and SYDVKM. The CDR3 spans 16 residues. CDR3 nucleotides: TGTGCCAGCAATCGCCTGCGGGATCGGAAAAACAATGAGCAGTTCTTC. It is translated as CASNRLRDRKNNEQFF.

The V and J genes are TRBV7-8 and TRBJ2-7; maybe TRBD1 (6 bases). CDR1 is SGHVS and CDR2 is FQNEAQ in the germline V gene. V was shortened by 1 base and J by 3 bases, with 13 bases between the two germline ends. CDR3 size: 15 residues. The CDR3 coding sequence is TGTGCCAGCAGCTTAGGCGCAGGGGCCTTCTACGAGCAGTACTTC. Translating it yields CASSLGAGAFYEQYF.